Following are 13 T cell receptor beta chains from one sample sequenced in a study of cytomegalovirus exposure and HLA in healthy donors. Both 60 Vbeta primers and 13 Jbeta primers went into the PCR. Profiling relied on immunoSEQ multiplex PCR, and the TCRdb table lists in-frame clones only, not all of them. This sample has 100,000 to 120,000 clones, with roughly 84% found just once. The sequencing input was PBMCs. These receptors all come from a man aged 25-45 years in good health and CMV-seropositive.

The chain couples TRBV7-6 to TRBJ1-6, with D tentatively TRBD1 (6 bases). Trimming cost V 2 bases and J 5 bases, with 10 bases left between them. Germline V gene sequence: CDR1 SGHVS, CDR2 FNYEAQ. The length of the CDR3 is 15 residues. The CDR3 spells CASSLIQGNNSPLHF. The CDR3 DNA is TGTGCCAGCAGCTTAATCCAGGGGAATAATTCACCCCTCCACTTT.

The CDR3 DNA sequence: TGCGCCAGCAGTGAGTCGAGGACAGTCAATGGCTACACCTTC. Amino acids: CASSESRTVNGYTF. The rearrangement uses TRBV10-1 and TRBJ1-2; the D gene is possibly TRBD1 (6 bases). Trimming shortened V by 0 bases and J by 6 bases, and 11 bases separated the two germline ends. The CDR3 contains 14 residues. Germline-derived CDR1 and CDR2 are WNHNN and SYGVQD (reference sequence).

The chain recombines TRBV28 with TRBJ2-1, with 8 bases identical to TRBD1. V was pared by 5 bases and J by 3 bases, with 12 bases of the junction left unmatched. Germline lookup yields CDR1 MDHEN and CDR2 SYDVKM. CDR3 length equals 17 residues. The CDR3 DNA is TGTGCCAGCAGTCTCATTGGGACAGGCCAATTCTACAATGAGCAGTTCTTC. It yields the protein CASSLIGTGQFYNEQFF.

The V gene is TRBV30, the J gene TRBJ1-1; TRBD1 matches at 12 bases. Germline trimming cut 3 bases from V and 4 bases from J; bases unmatched to any gene: 12. The CDR3 covers 17 residues. CDR1 and CDR2 (germline): GTSNPN, SVGIG (reference sequence). CDR3 DNA sequence: TGTGCCTGGAGGGGGGACAGGGGGCCGGGGGTGGGCACTGAAGCTTTCTTT. Its protein is CAWRGDRGPGVGTEAFF.

The CDR3 DNA is TGTGCCAGCAGCTTAGTTGACAGGGGAGGCGGCTACACCTTC. It specifies CASSLVDRGGGYTF. V usage is TRBV7-2 and J usage is TRBJ1-2, with 8 bases matching TRBD1. Trimming took 1 base from V and 8 from J; bases not matched to a gene: 6. The CDR3 loop spans 14 amino acids. Germline CDR1 is SGHTA and CDR2 is FQGNSA.

The rearrangement links TRBV4-3 to TRBJ1-3; D is possibly TRBD1 (6 bases). In germline, CDR1 is LGHNA, CDR2 YSLEER. Trimming stripped 3 bases from V and 8 bases from J, with 23 bases between. CDR3 length: 17 amino acids. The chain's CDR3 is CASSQAQTGPSADTIYF. The CDR3 DNA reads TGCGCCAGCAGCCAGGCACAAACAGGGCCCTCCGCCGACACCATATATTTT.

This rearrangement joins TRBV2 to TRBJ1-2; D remains ambiguous. This CDR3 comprises 11 residues. Germline loops: CDR1 SNHLY, CDR2 FYNNEI. The germline V and J ends were trimmed by 6 bases and 5 bases, with 7 bases remaining between them. For the CDR3, the DNA is TGTGCCAGCAGCCAGGAATATGGCTACACCTTC. Residues: CASSQEYGYTF.

This clone was picked up one time. V usage is TRBV9 and J usage is TRBJ2-1; 7 positions match TRBD2. Trimming removed 0 bases from V and 4 bases from J; junction bases left unmatched: 4. From germline, CDR1 is SGDLS and CDR2 YYNGEE. CDR3 length equals 15 residues. The CDR3 sequence: CASSVVSGSYNEQFF. In DNA form, the CDR3 reads TGTGCCAGCAGCGTAGTTAGCGGGTCATACAATGAGCAGTTCTTC. Looking up the rest from reference TRBV9 and TRBJ2-1 gives the full variable domain: DSGVTQTPKHLITATGQRVTLRCSPRSGDLSVYWYQQSLDQGLQFLIQYYNGEERAKGNILERFSAQQFPDLHSELNLSSLELGDSALYFCASSVVSGSYNEQFFGPGTRLTVL.

This chain links TRBV9 with TRBJ1-3; 7 bases agree with TRBD1. The CDR3 runs to 15 residues. J gave up 0 bases and V 3 bases, and 3 bases lay outside the gene matches. The germline gives CDR1 SGDLS, CDR2 YYNGEE. The CDR3 loop reads CASSATGASGNTIYF. The CDR3, as DNA: TGTGCCAGCAGCGCAACAGGGGCCTCTGGAAACACCATATATTTT.

The chain carries TRBV19 and TRBJ2-5; possible D gene TRBD2, 5 bases. V was shortened by 3 bases and J by 5 bases, with 19 bases between the two germline ends. This CDR3 has 16 residues. CDR1 is LNHDA and CDR2 is SQIVND in the germline V gene (reference sequence). The CDR3 DNA is TGTGCCAGTAGTATGGCCCCCGGGATAACCGAGGAGACCCAGTACTTC. Its translation: CASSMAPGITEETQYF.

This clone was detected a few times. This chain uses TRBV4-2 with TRBJ1-5; D call uncertain. V lost 0 bases and J lost 8, with 8 bases in between. Looked up from germline, CDR1 is LGHNA and CDR2 is YNFKEQ. CDR3 length: 13 residues. In DNA form, the CDR3 reads TGTGCCAGCAGCCAAGATACCGGGGAGCCCCAGCATTTT. This codes for CASSQDTGEPQHF.

This clone was observed a single time. The chain carries TRBV7-9 and TRBJ1-2; D not resolved. In germline, CDR1 is SEHNR, CDR2 FQNEAQ (reference sequence). There are 14 residues in the CDR3. Trimming removed 3 bases at V and 0 bases at J, with 8 bases between. The CDR3: CASSFEHPNYGYTF. The CDR3 DNA is TGTGCCAGCAGCTTCGAACACCCTAACTATGGCTACACCTTC.

The V gene is TRBV7-9, the J gene TRBJ2-5; no clear D. The V and J ends lost 5 bases and 0 bases respectively, with 10 bases between them. The CDR3 covers 14 residues. Per the germline V gene, CDR1 is SEHNR and CDR2 is FQNEAQ (reference sequence). The CDR3: CASSPAAHQETQYF. DNA for the CDR3: TGTGCCAGCAGCCCGGCGGCACACCAAGAGACCCAGTACTTC.